The rows below give T cell receptor beta chains drawn from one sample of a study of PD-L1 blockade in urothelial cancer. Only in-frame clones appear in the TCRdb table, and some are missing; sequencing was by immunoSEQ multiplex PCR. In the table there are 70,000 or so clones, approximately 81% of which are singletons. Here the sequenced sample was PBMCs, taken around atezolizumab (anti-PD-L1) treatment. Every receptor here comes from a man aged 65 to 79 with urothelial cancer. CDR3s include the opening cysteine and the closing phenylalanine or tryptophan. A D gene is named only where the DNA matches it firmly. Clone size is not always given. Where it is, it says once, few, many or a class for expanded clones.

J | D | V | size | CDR3 | DNA
TRBJ1-3 | NA | TRBV2 | NA | CASRPRVVGNTIYF | TGTGCCAGCAGACCCAGGGTAGTCGGAAACACCATATATTTT
TRBJ2-1 | TRBD2 | TRBV19 | NA | CASTGGRMHEQFF | TGTGCCAGTACGGGCGGGAGGATGCATGAGCAGTTCTTC
TRBJ2-6 | TRBD1 | TRBV6-1 | NA | CASSNRGPGANVLTF | TGTGCCAGCAGCAACAGGGGGCCTGGGGCCAACGTCCTGACTTTC
TRBJ2-7 | TRBD2 | TRBV27 | few | CASSLSGVGLYEQYF | TGTGCCAGCAGTTTAAGCGGGGTCGGCCTCTACGAGCAGTACTTC
TRBJ2-7 | NA | TRBV7-6 | NA | CASSSSAGKQYF | TGTGCCAGCAGCTCTTCCGCGGGAAAGCAGTACTTC
TRBJ2-1 | TRBD2 | TRBV27 | NA | CASRRLAASHNEQFF | TGTGCCAGCAGAAGACTAGCGGCCAGCCACAATGAGCAGTTCTTC
TRBJ2-2 | NA | TRBV7-9 | NA | CASSPKVQVGELFF | TGTGCCAGCAGCCCCAAAGTCCAGGTGGGGGAGCTGTTTTTT
TRBJ2-1 | TRBD2 | TRBV2 | NA | CASSETSGGFF | TGTGCCAGCAGTGAGACTAGCGGGGGGTTCTTC
TRBJ2-7 | TRBD1 | TRBV9 | NA | CASSFSGTGVSEQYF | TGTGCCAGCAGCTTCTCCGGGACAGGGGTCTCCGAGCAGTACTTC
TRBJ1-5 | NA | TRBV28 | NA | CASSLAQISNQPQHF | TGTGCCAGCAGTTTGGCCCAGATTAGCAATCAGCCCCAGCATTTT
TRBJ1-1 | NA | TRBV5-4 | NA | CASSMGGGGTEAFF | TGTGCCAGCAGCATGGGAGGGGGGGGCACTGAAGCTTTCTTT
TRBJ2-5 | TRBD2 | TRBV2 | NA | CASRMGLGGTSGRAGETQYF | TGTGCCAGCAGGATGGGCCTTGGGGGGACTAGCGGGAGGGCCGGAGAGACCCAGTACTTC
TRBJ1-2 | NA | TRBV19 | NA | CASSISRGGYGYTF | TGTGCCAGTAGTATCTCTAGGGGAGGCTATGGCTACACCTTC
TRBJ1-6 | NA | TRBV5-1 | NA | CASALGGRNSPLHF | TGCGCCAGCGCCCTCGGGGGGCGTAATTCACCCCTCCACTTT
TRBJ2-1 | NA | TRBV28 | NA | CASSFGGLWDEQFF | TGTGCCAGCAGTTTCGGGGGTCTTTGGGATGAGCAGTTCTTC
TRBJ1-3 | NA | TRBV9 | NA | CASSVEALGDSGNTIYF | TGTGCCAGCAGCGTAGAGGCCCTCGGGGACTCTGGAAACACCATATATTTT
TRBJ2-5 | TRBD1 | TRBV2 | NA | CASRGQGWETQYF | TGTGCCAGCAGAGGACAGGGTTGGGAGACCCAGTACTTC
TRBJ2-4 | NA | TRBV6-5 | NA | CASSLAGNIQYF | TGTGCCAGCAGTCTCGCAGGAAACATTCAGTACTTC
TRBJ2-7 | TRBD2 | TRBV5-1 | NA | CASSLEGGAYEQYF | TGCGCCAGCAGCTTGGAGGGAGGGGCCTACGAGCAGTACTTC
TRBJ1-3 | NA | TRBV7-9 | NA | CAAATGGWGNTIYF | TGTGCCGCCGCGACGGGGGGTTGGGGAAACACCATATATTTT
TRBJ2-7 | NA | TRBV6-6 | NA | CASSYKGSGAYEQYF | TGTGCCAGCAGTTACAAGGGGTCAGGGGCCTACGAGCAGTACTTC
TRBJ2-5 | TRBD1 | TRBV9 | NA | CASSGRVGQGGETQYF | TGTGCCAGCAGCGGACGTGTGGGACAGGGGGGAGAGACCCAGTACTTC
TRBJ2-6 | NA | TRBV27 | NA | CASSPSGWANVLTF | TGTGCCAGCAGCCCGAGCGGGTGGGCCAACGTCCTGACTTTC
TRBJ2-5 | NA | TRBV4-1 | NA | CASSQYRPGAPQETQYF | TGCGCCAGCAGCCAATATAGACCTGGGGCGCCCCAAGAGACCCAGTACTTC
TRBJ1-5 | NA | TRBV27 | few | CASSYRGFGNQPQHF | TGTGCCAGCAGTTATAGGGGGTTTGGGAATCAGCCCCAGCATTTT
TRBJ1-1 | NA | TRBV6-1 | NA | CASSDRFTEAFF | TGTGCCAGCAGTGATCGGTTCACTGAAGCTTTCTTT
TRBJ2-3 | TRBD1 | TRBV19 | NA | CASSDRQVKDTQYF | TGTGCCAGTTCGGACAGGCAGGTAAAAGATACGCAGTATTTT
TRBJ1-2 | NA | TRBV10-2 | NA | CASSESTAYGYTF | TGCGCCAGCAGTGAATCGACAGCCTATGGCTACACCTTC
TRBJ2-1 | NA | TRBV27 | NA | CASHYAGGNNEQFF | TGTGCCAGCCACTACGCCGGGGGAAACAATGAGCAGTTCTTC
TRBJ1-1 | NA | TRBV6-1 | NA | CASSAGTPNTEAFF | TGTGCCAGCAGTGCTGGCACCCCGAACACTGAAGCTTTCTTT
TRBJ2-2 | NA | TRBV6-4 | NA | CASSPSYTGELFF | TGTGCCAGCAGCCCCAGTTACACCGGGGAGCTGTTTTTT
TRBJ2-5 | TRBD1 | TRBV27 | NA | CASSFNDRGKTQYF | TGTGCCAGCAGTTTTAACGACAGGGGTAAGACCCAGTACTTC
TRBJ2-7 | NA | TRBV4-2 | NA | CASSQEGRSYEQYF | TGTGCCAGCAGCCAAGAGGGGAGATCCTACGAGCAGTACTTC
TRBJ2-7 | NA | TRBV7-9 | NA | CASSFSGGRYEQYF | TGTGCCAGCAGCTTTTCCGGGGGTAGATACGAGCAGTACTTC
TRBJ1-5 | NA | TRBV27 | NA | CASSLSGGLLGNQPQHF | TGTGCCAGCAGTTTAAGCGGGGGGCTCTTGGGTAATCAGCCCCAGCATTTT
TRBJ2-4 | TRBD1 | TRBV7-2 | NA | CASTTNADRGNIQYF | TGTGCCAGCACTACGAACGCGGACAGGGGGAACATTCAGTACTTC
TRBJ1-2 | TRBD1 | TRBV9 | NA | CASSVDGGGPYGYTF | TGTGCCAGCAGCGTAGATGGAGGGGGCCCCTATGGCTACACCTTC